The 7 T cell receptor beta chains below all came from one sample that was sequenced in a study of blood T cell repertoires in COVID-19. Assay: immunoSEQ multiplex PCR; the TCRdb copy retains only in-frame clones and omits some. The sample records about 130,000 clones, around 75% being singletons. Sequences were obtained from peripheral blood. These receptors originate from a woman between 65 and 79 years old with COVID-19, enrolled during active disease.

The chain couples TRBV7-2 to TRBJ1-5; D gene unclear. CDR1 and CDR2 from the germline V gene are SGHTA and FQGNSA. There are 15 residues in the CDR3. V was cut by 0 bases and J by 2 bases, with 8 bases left in between. The CDR3 DNA reads TGTGCCAGCAGCTTAGCGAACGGGGGCAATCAGCCCCAGCATTTT. Encoded protein: CASSLANGGNQPQHF.

The genes are TRBV19 and TRBJ1-2; 7 positions agree with TRBD1. CDR3 length: 14 amino acids. V was pared by 3 bases and J by 8 bases, with 9 bases of the junction left unmatched. CDR1 is LNHDA, CDR2 SQIVND, per germline (reference sequence). The DNA of the CDR3 is TGTGCCAGTAGTATCGACAGGGCCCAGGGGGGCTACACCTTC. Amino acids: CASSIDRAQGGYTF. The variable domain in full, completed from reference TRBV19 and TRBJ1-2, reads DGGITQSPKYLFRKEGQNVTLSCEQNLNHDAMYWYRQDPGQGLRLIYYSQIVNDFQKGDIAEGYSVSREKKESFPLTVTSAQKNPTAFYLCASSIDRAQGGYTFGSGTRLTVV.

The rearrangement uses TRBV28 and TRBJ2-4; D gene unclear. The germline V gene encodes CDR1 MDHEN and CDR2 SYDVKM. The CDR3 consists of 16 residues. Trimming pared 3 bases from V and 0 bases from J, leaving 12 bases between. This CDR3 reads CASSFATREAKNIQYF. DNA for the CDR3: TGTGCCAGCAGTTTCGCGACACGAGAAGCCAAAAACATTCAGTACTTC.

The rearrangement joins TRBV20-1 to TRBJ2-2, with D unresolved. The CDR3 contains 11 residues. Trimming removed 6 bases from V and 7 bases from J, with 9 bases in between. Germline values: CDR1 DFQATT, CDR2 SNEGSKA (reference sequence). CDR3 protein: CSAPEFGELFF. DNA for the CDR3: TGCAGTGCCCCGGAGTTCGGGGAGCTGTTTTTT.

The CDR3 protein is CASSLSETQYF. Here the CDR3 DNA reads TGTGCCAGCAGCTTATCGGAGACCCAGTACTTC. The chain is built from TRBV7-3 and TRBJ2-5; D not resolved. The V end lost 2 bases, the J end lost 5 bases, and 3 bases lay between the germline ends. Germline CDR1 SGHTA, CDR2 FQGTGA. The CDR3 totals 11 residues.

The chain uses TRBV7-9 and TRBJ1-2; 8 bases line up with TRBD1. From germline, CDR1 is SEHNR and CDR2 FQNEAQ (reference sequence). Losses at the gene ends were 5 bases for V and 4 bases for J; bases not matched to a gene: 9. This CDR3 region has 15 residues. In DNA, the CDR3 is TGTGCCAGCAGCCCAGTTGCAGGACAGGGCTATGGCTACACCTTC. Its protein product is CASSPVAGQGYGYTF.

This chain joins TRBV20-1 and TRBJ2-7; D gene ambiguous. V shed 3 bases and J shed 7 bases, with 10 bases lying between them. CDR1 DFQATT and CDR2 SNEGSKA come from the germline V gene (reference sequence). This CDR3 has 11 residues. The CDR3 here is CSASRDSEQYF. The CDR3 DNA reads as TGCAGTGCTAGCCGAGACTCTGAGCAGTACTTC.